This T cell receptor (beta chain) emerged from a study of PD-1 blockade in classical Hodgkin lymphoma. Study-wide results and limits: Newly diagnosed patients reportedly trailed healthy donors in baseline TCR diversity. What caused the repertoire differences, perhaps disease activity or prior therapy, remains undefined.

This CDR3 has 15 residues. CDR1 and CDR2 from the germline V gene are SEHNR and FQNEAQ (reference sequence). V lost 1 base, J lost 6 bases, and 15 bases lay in between. Time point of the sample: newly diagnosed, previously untreated cHL patient sample. For comparison, PBMCs from newly diagnosed, untreated classical Hodgkin lymphoma were used. In regard to this clone: Its cognate antigen is unknown.

The data were produced by immunoSEQ multiplex PCR, yet TCRdb's version contains in-frame clones alone and is incomplete. Found here are around 43,000 clones, just over 90% of them singletons; the top ten hold 4.5% to 6%. This clonotype was sampled from a human donor with classical Hodgkin lymphoma. Specimen: peripheral blood mononuclear cells (PBMCs). The chain couples TRBV7-9 to TRBJ1-1; TRBD1 is a possible D gene (6 bases). Here the CDR3 reads CASSLDGGKLSEAFF. The CDR3 nucleotides are TGTGCCAGCAGCTTAGATGGGGGCAAGTTATCTGAAGCTTTCTTT.